The 13 T cell receptor beta chains below were found in one sample sequenced in a study of vaccination effects on CD4 cells after COVID-19 (dated by TCRdb to between 2020 and 2023). In the ViraFEST assay, PBMC were stimulated with viral peptide pools, and antigen-specific CD4+ T cell clonotypes were then identified by expansion using TCR sequencing. After 10 to 11 days of culture, CD4+ T cells were isolated with the EasySep CD4+ T cell isolation kit. None of the healthy vaccine recipients had a prior SARS-CoV-2 infection, which was confirmed by nucleocapsid antibody tests that came back negative both before and after vaccination. Antigens of these TCRs are unknown. The library was generated by the immunoSEQ multiplex PCR assay. The table was pulled from immuneACCESS by TCRdb, which kept in-frame rearrangements only. Such tables lose some clones; where checked, under half of the loss comes from unresolved V genes, and the rest has no known cause. Across this sample there are about 24,000 clones, with roughly three quarters seen only once. Clones ranked in the top ten supply about 9.4% of the sample.

The sequencing here drew on CD4+ T cells from PBMCs cultured with HCoV-NL63 spike peptides, taken before COVID-19 vaccination. What this sample's cell subset or site label stands for: HCoV-NL63 spike overlapping peptide pool stimulation. The receptors stem from a human donor who received a COVID-19 vaccine.

The J gene is TRBJ2-7, the V gene TRBV7-9, with 8 bases aligning to TRBD1. The germline gives CDR1 SEHNR, CDR2 FQNEAQ (reference sequence). This CDR3 region has 16 residues. V lost 5 bases, J lost 3 bases, and 12 bases stayed unmatched. This chain's CDR3 is CASSPRGGQGIYEQYF. DNA of the CDR3: TGTGCCAGCAGCCCCAGAGGCGGACAGGGTATCTACGAGCAGTACTTC. Full variable domain (remainder filled in from reference TRBV7-9 and TRBJ2-7): DTGVSQNPRHKITKRGQNVTFRCDPISEHNRLYWYRQTLGQGPEFLTYFQNEAQLEKSRLLSDRFSAERPKGSFSTLEIQRTEQGDSAMYLCASSPRGGQGIYEQYFGPGTRLTVT.

J is TRBJ1-3 and V is TRBV20-1, with D tentatively TRBD1 (6 bases). This CDR3 has 16 residues. The germline V and J ends were trimmed by 3 bases and 0 bases, with 15 bases remaining between them. CDR1 and CDR2 (germline): DFQATT, SNEGSKA (reference sequence). The CDR3 protein is CSASGGPGVSGNTIYF. The CDR3 coding sequence is TGCAGTGCTAGTGGGGGCCCCGGGGTCTCTGGAAACACCATATATTTT.

This sequence joins TRBV25-1 and TRBJ2-3; D not certain. V was cut by 6 bases and J by 2 bases, with 12 bases left in between. Germline V gives CDR1 MGHDK, CDR2 SYGVNS. CDR3 length equals 14 residues. DNA of the CDR3: TGTGCCAGCAGGCCTCCGATAAACACAGATACGCAGTATTTT. Translating it yields CASRPPINTDTQYF.

This chain joins TRBV7-9 and TRBJ2-7; D unclear. Germline V gives CDR1 SEHNR, CDR2 FQNEAQ (reference sequence). The CDR3 has 11 amino acids. The germline V and J ends were trimmed by 1 base and 3 bases, with 1 base remaining between them. The CDR3 is CASSLDYEQYF. CDR3 bases: TGTGCCAGCAGCTTAGACTACGAGCAGTACTTC.

The J gene is TRBJ1-6, the V gene TRBV10-2; D remains ambiguous. Trimming shortened V by 5 bases and J by 4 bases, and 9 bases separated the two germline ends. Germline-derived CDR1 and CDR2 are WSHSY and SAAADI. This CDR3 region has 14 residues. CDR3 nucleotide sequence: TGCGCCAGCAGTCCCACCGATTATAATTCACCCCTCCACTTT. Its protein product is CASSPTDYNSPLHF.

The V and J genes are TRBV4-1 and TRBJ1-6; D gene uncertain. V was shortened by 0 bases and J by 3 bases, with 3 bases between the two germline ends. CDR3 length: 14 amino acids. From germline, CDR1 is MGHRA and CDR2 YSYEKL. The CDR3 DNA is TGCGCCAGCAGCCAAGAATTCTATAATTCACCCCTCCACTTT. This encodes CASSQEFYNSPLHF.

This chain uses TRBV3-1 (or the pseudogene TRBV3-2) with TRBJ2-7, with D possibly TRBD2 on 5 matching bases. CDR3 length: 13 amino acids. Germline CDR1 is LGHDT and CDR2 is YNNKEL (reference sequence). V lost 5 bases and J lost 3, with 11 bases in between. The DNA for the CDR3 is TGTGCCAGCAGCGTCCATGCGGGCTACGAGCAGTACTTC. Translated: CASSVHAGYEQYF.

This chain links TRBV5-1 with TRBJ1-1; 8 nucleotides align to TRBD1. The CDR3 totals 14 residues. V trimming: 4 bases; J trimming: 4 bases; junction bases outside the gene matches: 6. Germline V CDR1 and CDR2: SGHRS, YFSETQ. The CDR3 spells CASSAQTGGTEAFF. CDR3 DNA sequence: TGCGCCAGCAGCGCCCAAACAGGGGGCACTGAAGCTTTCTTT.

The V call is TRBV4-2, the J call TRBJ2-2, with D perhaps matching TRBD1 (6 bases). CDR3 length: 14 amino acids. Germline assignment: CDR1 LGHNA and CDR2 YNFKEQ. Between the trimmed V and J ends, which lost 6 bases and 4 bases, there was a span of 12 bases. The CDR3 nucleotides read TGTGCCAGCAGACAGGACAGCAGCACCGGGGAGCTGTTTTTT. This sequence encodes CASRQDSSTGELFF.

The V and J genes are TRBV2 and TRBJ1-1; D gene unclear. Germline V gene lookup returns CDR1 SNHLY and CDR2 FYNNEI. The CDR3 has 13 amino acids. V dropped 7 bases and J dropped 1 base, with 10 bases sitting between them. CDR3 nucleotides: TGTGCCAGCACTCCAGACCAGAACACTGAAGCTTTCTTT. This encodes CASTPDQNTEAFF.

The chain employs TRBV5-1 and TRBJ1-1; D ambiguous. Germline V gene sequence: CDR1 SGHRS, CDR2 YFSETQ. CDR3 length equals 13 residues. V gave up 1 base and J gave up 5 bases, with 9 bases separating them. Written as DNA, the CDR3 is TGCGCCAGCAGCTTGCTGGAGGAGACTGAAGCTTTCTTT. It is translated as CASSLLEETEAFF. Drawing the rest from reference TRBV5-1 and TRBJ1-1, the complete variable domain is KAGVTQTPRYLIKTRGQQVTLSCSPISGHRSVSWYQQTPGQGLQFLFEYFSETQRNKGNFPGRFSGRQFSNSRSEMNVSTLELGDSALYLCASSLLEETEAFFGQGTRLTVV.

CDR3 sequence: CASSRGPNYGYTF. DNA for the CDR3: TGTGCCAGCAGCAGGGGGCCAAACTATGGCTACACCTTC. J is TRBJ1-2 and V is TRBV9; 7 positions agree with TRBD1. V was clipped by 4 bases and J by 2 bases; unmatched bases: 2. The CDR3 totals 13 residues. Germline CDR1 is SGDLS and CDR2 is YYNGEE.

CDR3 protein: CAWSPGSNTIYF. DNA of the CDR3: TGTGCCTGGAGCCCGGGATCGAACACCATATATTTT. This rearrangement joins TRBV30 to TRBJ1-3; D not certain. Germline V gene sequence: CDR1 GTSNPN, CDR2 SVGIG (reference sequence). CDR3 length equals 12 residues. The V and J ends lost 3 bases and 7 bases respectively, with 10 bases between them.